What follows are 20 T cell receptor beta chains derived from one specimen sequenced in a study of graft-versus-host responses after intestinal transplantation. These receptors have no identified antigens. The protocol was immunoSEQ multiplex PCR, while the TCRdb copy is restricted to in-frame clones and leaves out a portion. The sample contains 85,000 to 90,000 clones, 92% of which appear only once. The sample consisted of unstimulated CD4+ T cells sorted from spleen or lymph node cells, taken before intestinal transplant. These TCRs come from a human donor who received an intestinal transplant.

The chain is built from TRBV5-1 and TRBJ2-3, with a tentative D call TRBD2 (6 bases). CDR3 length: 14 amino acids. Trimming removed 4 bases at V and 5 bases at J, with 14 bases between. Germline V gives CDR1 SGHRS, CDR2 YFSETQ. The CDR3 protein is CASSLILAGDTQYF. CDR3 bases: TGCGCCAGCAGCCTCATACTAGCAGGAGATACGCAGTATTTT.

The chain employs TRBV7-2 and TRBJ2-3; 10 positions match TRBD2. J was trimmed by 1 base and V by 3 bases; bases with no gene match: 1. CDR3 length: 15 amino acids. CDR1 and CDR2 from the germline V gene are SGHTA and FQGNSA. CDR3 sequence (DNA): TGTGCCAGCAGCTTCGGGACTAGCGGCACAGATACGCAGTATTTT. Translation gives CASSFGTSGTDTQYF.

The chain joins TRBV10-3 to TRBJ1-2, with 10 bases matching TRBD1. The CDR3 is made up of 17 amino acids. Germline CDR1 ENHRY, CDR2 SYGVKD. The V gene end was trimmed by 3 bases and the J gene end by 4 bases; junction bases not matched to a gene: 11. CDR3 sequence reads: CAISDPPRTGGSYGYTF. In nucleotides, the CDR3 is TGTGCCATCAGTGATCCCCCTCGGACAGGGGGAAGCTATGGCTACACCTTC.

The CDR3 here is CASSTPGLPFQETQYF. The DNA of the CDR3 is TGTGCCAGCAGTACCCCGGGACTACCATTCCAAGAGACCCAGTACTTC. The gene calls are TRBV28 and TRBJ2-5; 7 bases are shared with TRBD2. After removal of 5 bases from V and 1 base from J, the junction contained 10 bases not matched to a gene. The length of the CDR3 is 16 residues. Germline assignment: CDR1 MDHEN and CDR2 SYDVKM.

The rearrangement links TRBV2 to TRBJ2-3; D is ambiguous. There are 12 residues in the CDR3. The V gene's germline CDR1 is SNHLY and CDR2 FYNNEI. The V end lost 6 bases, the J end lost 4 bases, and 8 bases lay between the germline ends. The DNA for the CDR3 is TGTGCCAGCAGGAAGACCCCAGATACGCAGTATTTT. Translation gives CASRKTPDTQYF.

This CDR3 is CASSTQGLTYGYTF. CDR3 nucleotide sequence: TGCGCCAGCAGCACCCAGGGACTGACCTATGGCTACACCTTC. The rearrangement uses TRBV5-1 and TRBJ1-2; perhaps TRBD1 as D (5 bases). The CDR3 is made up of 14 amino acids. Trimming cost V 4 bases and J 4 bases, with 14 bases left between them. Germline values: CDR1 SGHRS, CDR2 YFSETQ.

This clone was seen a few times. The chain's CDR3 is CASSLEGGPYEQYF. CDR3 nucleotides: TGTGCCAGCAGCTTAGAAGGGGGCCCCTACGAGCAGTACTTC. The chain carries TRBV7-9 and TRBJ2-7, with 7 bases that match TRBD1. There are 14 residues in the CDR3. Per the germline V gene, CDR1 is SEHNR and CDR2 is FQNEAQ (reference sequence). Trimming took 1 base from V and 2 from J; bases not matched to a gene: 2.

The CDR3 reads CATSTRLQETQYF. The DNA of the CDR3 is TGTGCCACTAGCACGCGCTTACAAGAGACCCAGTACTTC. The chain combines TRBV6-5 with TRBJ2-5, with TRBD2 as a possible D gene (5 bases). Germline values: CDR1 MNHEY, CDR2 SVGAGI. The CDR3 extends over 13 amino acids. Trimming left V 10 bases short and J 2 bases short, with 14 bases between.

CDR3 sequence reads: CASSLGKLYGYNEQFF. The CDR3 nucleotides are TGTGCCAGCAGCTTAGGGAAGCTATACGGTTACAATGAGCAGTTCTTC. The chain employs TRBV7-3 and TRBJ2-1; D call uncertain. V lost 2 bases to trimming and J lost 4 bases, with 15 bases between them. Germline lookup yields CDR1 SGHTA and CDR2 FQGTGA. The CDR3 is 16 amino acids.

With respect to this clone: Other DNA sequences from this sample encode an identical CDR3 as well. The chain combines TRBV6-5 with TRBJ1-5; D is undetermined. V dropped 0 bases and J dropped 3 bases, with 6 bases sitting between them. Germline CDR1 and CDR2: MNHEY and SVGAGI. The CDR3 length is 14 residues. The CDR3 DNA follows: TGTGCCAGCAGTTACTCCCGAGACAATCAGCCCCAGCATTTT. Translated: CASSYSRDNQPQHF.

This clone occurred once. The V gene is TRBV9, the J gene TRBJ2-7; 8 nucleotides align to TRBD2. This CDR3 spans 15 amino acids. Looked up from germline, CDR1 is SGDLS and CDR2 is YYNGEE. The V segment lost 0 bases and the J segment 6 bases; nucleotides outside the gene matches: 8. The chain's CDR3 is CASSVASGGPLEQYF. The CDR3 bases are TGTGCCAGCAGCGTAGCGTCGGGAGGGCCCCTCGAGCAGTACTTC.

V usage is TRBV6-6 and J usage is TRBJ2-7; D may correspond to TRBD1 or TRBD2 (5 bases each). This CDR3 is built from 13 residues. Germline CDR1 MNHNY, CDR2 SVGAGI (reference sequence). V lost 10 bases to trimming and J lost 2 bases, with 15 bases between them. The CDR3 region has the DNA TGTGCCACCGGTAGGGACCGAGCCTACGAGCAGTACTTC. It specifies CATGRDRAYEQYF.

This chain joins TRBV5-6 and TRBJ2-7; the D is unclear. The CDR3 contains 13 residues. CDR1 and CDR2 from the germline V gene are SGHDT and YYEEEE. V lost 1 base and J 3 bases, leaving 8 bases between the germline ends. The CDR3 is CASSLLQRYEQYF. Here the CDR3 DNA reads TGTGCCAGCAGCTTGTTACAGCGCTACGAGCAGTACTTC.

The V call is TRBV7-2, the J call TRBJ2-4; TRBD1 aligns across 8 bases. The germline V gene encodes CDR1 SGHTA and CDR2 FQGNSA. The CDR3 extends over 16 amino acids. Unmatched junction bases numbered 6, after V lost 5 bases and J lost 0 bases. CDR3 bases: TGTGCCAGCAGCCTCGGACAGGGACAAGCCAAAAACATTCAGTACTTC. This gives the protein CASSLGQGQAKNIQYF. Full variable domain (missing parts from reference TRBV7-2 and TRBJ2-4): GAGVSQSPSNKVTEKGKDVELRCDPISGHTALYWYRQSLGQGLEFLIYFQGNSAPDKSGLPSDRFSAERTGGSVSTLTIQRTQQEDSAVYLCASSLGQGQAKNIQYFGAGTRLSVL.

The CDR3 DNA follows: TGTGCCAGCACACCGGGACTGAGCACAGATACGCAGTATTTT. Protein: CASTPGLSTDTQYF. The chain joins TRBV2 to TRBJ2-3, with D possibly being TRBD2 (6 bases). Germline CDR1 reads SNHLY; CDR2 reads FYNNEI. The CDR3 consists of 14 residues. With 7 bases removed from V and 0 bases from J, the gap between germline ends came to 11 bases.

The V and J genes are TRBV19 and TRBJ1-6; D is unresolved. Germline CDR1 and CDR2: LNHDA and SQIVND (reference sequence). This CDR3 has 13 amino acids. The CDR3 sequence is CGSASSYNSPLHF. The CDR3 DNA reads TGTGGGTCCGCGAGCTCCTATAATTCACCCCTCCACTTT. Complete variable domain (other parts from reference TRBV19 and TRBJ1-6): DGGITQSPKYLFRKEGQNVTLSCEQNLNHDAMYWYRQDPGQGLRLIYYSQIVNDFQKGDIAEGYSVSREKKESFPLTVTSAQKNPTAFYLCGSASSYNSPLHFGNGTRLTVT.

The chain couples TRBV7-2 to TRBJ2-7; tentative D call: TRBD2 (5 bases). Germline V gene lookup returns CDR1 SGHTA and CDR2 FQGNSA. The CDR3 spans 14 residues. The germline V and J ends were trimmed by 7 bases and 5 bases, with 18 bases remaining between them. The CDR3 protein is CASTRGRAYNEQYF. CDR3 in DNA: TGTGCCAGCACCCGTGGGCGGGCCTACAACGAGCAGTACTTC.

This chain uses TRBV29-1 with TRBJ2-3; 8 nucleotides align to TRBD1. The CDR3 sequence is 14 residues long. Losses at the gene ends were 5 bases for V and 0 bases for J; bases not matched to a gene: 4. CDR1 and CDR2 from the germline V gene are SQVTM and ANQGSEA. This chain's CDR3 is CSVRDRMSTDTQYF. In DNA form, the CDR3 reads TGCAGCGTTCGGGACAGGATGAGCACAGATACGCAGTATTTT.

The chain combines TRBV30 with TRBJ2-1; TRBD2 matches 8 bases. The V and J ends lost 0 bases and 7 bases, in that order; junction bases with no gene match: 8. Per germline, CDR1 GTSNPN and CDR2 SVGIG (reference sequence). This CDR3 comprises 15 residues. This CDR3 is CAWSVRAGVNNEQFF. The CDR3 DNA reads as TGTGCCTGGAGTGTAAGAGCGGGAGTCAATAATGAGCAGTTCTTC.

This clone showed up just once. This chain links TRBV5-1 with TRBJ2-3; 11 bases line up with TRBD2. Germline-derived CDR1 and CDR2 are SGHRS and YFSETQ. The CDR3 loop spans 15 amino acids. Trimming at V came to 4 bases and at J to 4 bases, leaving 5 bases not matched to a gene. The CDR3 region has the DNA TGCGCCAGCAGCATTAGCGGGAGGGTCTCAGATACGCAGTATTTT. Its protein is CASSISGRVSDTQYF.